This T cell receptor beta chain appears in the sequencing data of a study of T cells after yellow fever vaccination. In TCRdb, the 5' RACE reads were re-called with MiXCR into one record per CDR3 protein. The data show about 300,000 distinct CDR3 sequences, with less than 9.5% seen just once and about 3% held by the top ten. Whole-study results and caveats: Weaker, the secondary response peaked sooner, at day 5 versus 15.

This clonotype appeared a few times. Its target is unknown. This TCR was recovered from a man younger than 35 who received the YFV17D yellow fever vaccine. The sample consisted of CD4+ T cells sorted from PBMCs, taken 5 days after the yellow fever booster vaccination.

Here the CDR3 reads CSARNPSGGYNEQFF. In nucleotides, the CDR3 is TGCAGTGCTAGAAACCCTAGCGGGGGGTACAATGAGCAGTTCTTC. The rearrangement links TRBV20-1 to TRBJ2-1; 11 bases fit TRBD2. The CDR3 covers 15 residues. With V trimmed by 2 bases and J by 4 bases, 4 bases remained unmatched. Per the germline V gene, CDR1 is DFQATT and CDR2 is SNEGSKA (reference sequence).